These T cell receptor beta chains were read from a single sample in a study of blood T cell repertoires in COVID-19. TCRdb's copy holds only in-frame clones and misses some; the assay was immunoSEQ multiplex PCR. The sample records roughly 330,000 clones, around 90% being singletons. Sequencing was performed on PBMCs or T cells enriched from blood (not recorded which). All receptors come from a man aged 25 to 40 who had recovered from COVID-19. CDR3s include the opening cysteine and the closing phenylalanine or tryptophan. The D gene is left open where the match is weak. Clone size is stated in some rows and not others, as once, few, many or a class when expanded.

v_gene	j_gene	d_gene	abundance	CDR3nt	CDR3aa
TRBV15	TRBJ2-7	TRBD1	NA	TGTGCCACCAGCAGCCATGACAGGGGGCGCGAGCAGTACTTC	CATSSHDRGREQYF
TRBV7-3	TRBJ2-7	NA	NA	TGTGCCAGCAGCTTAAAATTTAACAGGGTAGGCGAGCAGTACTTC	CASSLKFNRVGEQYF
TRBV11-1	TRBJ2-1	TRBD1	NA	TGTGCCAGCAAATGGGACAGGGAGGGAAATGAGCAGTTCTTC	CASKWDREGNEQFF
TRBV4-2	TRBJ1-6	TRBD1	few	TGTGCCAGCAGCCATCCCGGACAGGGGGCTAATTCACCCCTCCACTTT	CASSHPGQGANSPLHF
TRBV28	TRBJ1-4	NA	NA	TGTGCCAGCAGCCGACCTAGTTGGGATGAAAAACTGTTTTTT	CASSRPSWDEKLFF
TRBV3-1/TRBV3-2	TRBJ1-4	NA	NA	TGTGCCAGCAGCCAAGGCACAGCTAATGAAAAACTGTTTTTT	CASSQGTANEKLFF
TRBV11-2	TRBJ1-5	TRBD1	NA	TGTGCCAGCAGCCCGGGACAGGGGAATCAGCCCCAGCATTTT	CASSPGQGNQPQHF
TRBV13	TRBJ1-2	TRBD1	NA	TGTGCCAGCAGCGCGAGCCGACAGGGGGCGCTTAACTATGGCTACACCTTC	CASSASRQGALNYGYTF
TRBV11-2	TRBJ2-2	NA	few	TGTGCCAGCAGCTTAGCTCAGACGAACACCGGGGAGCTGTTTTTT	CASSLAQTNTGELFF
TRBV4-2	TRBJ1-5	TRBD1	NA	TGTGCCAGCAGCAGGGGGCCGAATCAGCCCCAGCATTTT	CASSRGPNQPQHF
TRBV4-1	TRBJ2-1	NA	NA	TGCGCCAGCAGCCAAGATTCAGTACAGGGAGGGGATGAGCAGTTCTTC	CASSQDSVQGGDEQFF
TRBV9	TRBJ2-3	NA	NA	TGTGCCAGCAGCGTAAGTGGCGGGGGCTACACAGATACGCAGTATTTT	CASSVSGGGYTDTQYF
TRBV5-5	TRBJ1-2	TRBD1	once	TGTGCCAGCAGCTTGGCAGGGGGATTCAACTATGGCTACACCTTC	CASSLAGGFNYGYTF
TRBV6-5	TRBJ1-2	NA	NA	TGTGCCAGCAGTTACTCGGGAGGGTACCTTGGCTACACCTTC	CASSYSGGYLGYTF
TRBV6-5	TRBJ2-3	NA	NA	TGTGCCAGCAGTTACGAGGGTGTTAATACGCAGTATTTT	CASSYEGVNTQYF
TRBV19	TRBJ1-5	NA	NA	TGTGCCAGTAGTTGGTCCGGACAGAAGAGCAATCAGCCCCAGCATTTT	CASSWSGQKSNQPQHF
TRBV27	TRBJ1-2	NA	NA	TGTGCCAGCAGTAGGACAGCTAACTATGGCTACACCTTC	CASSRTANYGYTF
TRBV3-1/TRBV3-2	TRBJ1-5	NA	once	TGTGCCAGCAGCCAAGGGACCGGGACTGGGCCCCAGCATTTT	CASSQGTGTGPQHF
TRBV6-5	TRBJ2-7	NA	NA	TGTGCCAGCAGCCTCGCGGGGAAAGACTACGAGCAGTACTTC	CASSLAGKDYEQYF
TRBV6-5	TRBJ2-7	TRBD1	once	TGTGCCAGCAGACCCTGGGACAGCTCCTACGAGCAGTACTTC	CASRPWDSSYEQYF
TRBV24-1	TRBJ2-7	TRBD2	NA	TGTGCCACCAGTACGGGGGGTCCGACCTACGAGCAGTACTTC	CATSTGGPTYEQYF
TRBV12-3/TRBV12-4	TRBJ1-5	TRBD1	NA	TGTGCCAGCAATACAGGGGGGTATCAGCCCCAGCATTTT	CASNTGGYQPQHF
TRBV9	TRBJ2-2	NA	NA	TGTGCCAGCAGCGTAGAGCCCCCCCGAACGAACACCGGGGAGCTGTTTTTT	CASSVEPPRTNTGELFF
TRBV9	TRBJ2-3	NA	NA	TGTGCCAGCAGCGTAGCGGGGGGCCGGACAGATACGCAGTATTTT	CASSVAGGRTDTQYF
TRBV23-1	TRBJ2-5	NA	NA	TGCGCCAGACAGATCAGGGGCGAAGAGACCCAGTACTTC	CARQIRGEETQYF
TRBV15	TRBJ2-7	NA	NA	TGTGCCACCAGCAGCGACTGGGGAGCCTACGAGCAGTACTTC	CATSSDWGAYEQYF
TRBV19	TRBJ1-5	NA	NA	TGTGCCAGTAGTATCAGCAGGGCGCGCAATCAGCCCCAGCATTTT	CASSISRARNQPQHF
TRBV18	TRBJ1-1	TRBD1	NA	TGTGCCAGCTCACCAAGGGACAGAAAAGCTTTCTTT	CASSPRDRKAFF
TRBV19	TRBJ2-2	TRBD1	once	TGTGCCAGTAGTCCCTTCCGACAGGGGCCCACCGGGGAGCTGTTTTTT	CASSPFRQGPTGELFF
TRBV9	TRBJ2-6	NA	NA	TGTGCCAGCAGCGTAAGAGTTCCGGGGAAGGGACACCTTGTCTCTGGGGCCAACGTCCTGACTTTC	CASSVRVPGKGHLVSGANVLTF
TRBV5-8	TRBJ1-1	NA	NA	TGTGCCAGCAGCCCCCAGGGGCTCATGAACACTGAAGCTTTCTTT	CASSPQGLMNTEAFF
TRBV27	TRBJ2-7	TRBD2	NA	TGTGCCAGCAGTTTATATATGACTAGCGGGGGGAACACCTACGAGCAGTACTTC	CASSLYMTSGGNTYEQYF
TRBV9	TRBJ2-5	TRBD1	NA	TGTGCCAGCAGCCCGGATGGACAGGGCCGAGGGGAGACCCAGTACTTC	CASSPDGQGRGETQYF
TRBV19	TRBJ2-3	NA	NA	TGTGCCAGTCAGGACACAGATACGCAGTATTTT	CASQDTDTQYF
TRBV7-7	TRBJ2-7	NA	NA	TGTGCCAGCAGCTTGGGCCACCGCGAGCAGTACTTC	CASSLGHREQYF
TRBV20-1	TRBJ1-2	NA	NA	TGCAGTGCTAGTATCCCCCCCTCGGGCTATGGCTACACCTTC	CSASIPPSGYGYTF
TRBV5-1	TRBJ1-2	TRBD1	once	TGCGCCAGCAGCTTGAGTGACAGGGATGGCTACACCTTC	CASSLSDRDGYTF
TRBV11-2	TRBJ1-4	NA	NA	TGTGCCAGCAGCTTAGATGGGGCAGGCATCCCCCCGGGAGATAATGAAAAACTGTTTTTT	CASSLDGAGIPPGDNEKLFF
TRBV7-9	TRBJ1-4	NA	NA	TGTGCCAGCAGCCTAACTAATGAAAAACTGTTTTTT	CASSLTNEKLFF
TRBV28	TRBJ1-2	NA	NA	TGTGCCAGCAGTTTAGTCGTTACGGGTATCGGTGGCTATGGCTACACCTTC	CASSLVVTGIGGYGYTF
TRBV30	TRBJ1-4	TRBD1	NA	TGTGCCTGGAGTGTAGGACAGGCCGTTAATGAAAAACTGTTTTTT	CAWSVGQAVNEKLFF
TRBV6-5	TRBJ1-5	NA	few	TGTGCCAGCACCCGATCCGACAGCTACAATCAGCCCCAGCATTTT	CASTRSDSYNQPQHF
TRBV3-1/TRBV3-2	TRBJ1-5	NA	NA	TGTGCCAGCAGCCAAGACCAGGGACTACAGCATTTT	CASSQDQGLQHF
TRBV5-1	TRBJ2-1	NA	once	TGCGCCAGCAGCTTGCAATACAATGAGCAGTTCTTC	CASSLQYNEQFF
TRBV7-9	TRBJ2-6	TRBD1	NA	TGTGCCAGCAGCCCAAGATCAGGGGGCGGGGCCAACGTCCTGACTTTC	CASSPRSGGGANVLTF
TRBV9	TRBJ2-7	NA	NA	TGTGCCAGCAGCCCCCAGGGGGGCCAGCCCTACGAGCAGTACTTC	CASSPQGGQPYEQYF
TRBV18	TRBJ2-7	NA	NA	TGTGCCAGCTCGGCCATGGGTGATGGAGTCGGCGAGCAGTACTTC	CASSAMGDGVGEQYF
TRBV10-3	TRBJ1-6	TRBD1	NA	TGTGCCATCAGGCCGGGGACAGCCATTGATTCACCCCTCCACTTT	CAIRPGTAIDSPLHF